This entry concerns a single T cell receptor beta chain. These data are taken from a study of pediatric ulcerative colitis. Assay used: immunoSEQ multiplex PCR; TCRdb lists only in-frame clones, some missing. The table records tens of thousands of clones, around 87% of them present only once. The origin of this receptor is a boy aged 5-17 years who was a control in a study of pediatric ulcerative colitis. The sequenced material came from blood.

CDR3 amino acids: CASSLGTGSSYEQYF. Here the CDR3 DNA reads TGTGCCAGCAGCTTAGGGACAGGGTCTTCCTACGAGCAGTACTTC. V usage is TRBV7-6 and J usage is TRBJ2-7, with 8 bases fitting TRBD1. Germline V gene lookup returns CDR1 SGHVS and CDR2 FNYEAQ. The CDR3 has 15 residues. V dropped 1 base and J dropped 1; count of bases not matched to a gene: 3.